The 20 T cell receptor beta chains reported below all come from one sample, sequenced in a study of vaccination effects on CD4 cells after COVID-19 (dated 2022 in TCRdb). The library was prepared using the immunoSEQ multiplex PCR assay. The clones in this table, taken by TCRdb from immuneACCESS, are in-frame only. Not every clone is retained; where verified, under half of the shortfall comes from an unresolved V gene, and the cause of the rest is unknown. The sample table shows tens of thousands of clones, and 73% are seen once. Less than 1.5% of the sample is in the top ten clones. What these receptors recognize is not known. In the ViraFEST assay, PBMC were stimulated with viral peptide pools, and TCR sequencing was then used to find antigen-specific CD4+ T cell clonotypes based on their expansion. After approximately eleven days of culture, CD4+ T cells were isolated with the EasySep CD4+ T cell isolation kit. Two doses of either the BNT162b2 or the mRNA-1273 mRNA SARS-CoV-2 vaccine were administered to participants.

The starting material was CD4+ T cells from PBMCs cultured with HCoV-229E spike peptides, obtained after COVID-19 vaccination. The cell subset or site label corresponds to: HCoV-229E spike overlapping peptide pool stimulation. These receptors were taken from a human donor who received a COVID-19 vaccine.

V is TRBV28 and J is TRBJ1-5, with D unclear. Trimming stripped 1 base from V and 1 base from J, with 11 bases between. This CDR3 is built from 16 residues. CDR1 and CDR2 (germline): MDHEN, SYDVKM. Written as DNA, the CDR3 is TGTGCCAGCAGTTTATCGAGTTTCTTGAGCAATCAGCCCCAGCATTTT. Translation gives CASSLSSFLSNQPQHF.

The genes are TRBV24-1 and TRBJ2-4; tentatively, D is TRBD2 (5 bases). This CDR3 spans 15 amino acids. V was cut by 3 bases and J by 0 bases, with 8 bases left in between. Germline values: CDR1 KGHDR, CDR2 SFDVKD. CDR3 residues: CATSDGRGAKNIQYF. The DNA of the CDR3 is TGTGCCACCAGTGATGGACGGGGAGCCAAAAACATTCAGTACTTC.

The chain couples TRBV10-3 to TRBJ2-3; D remains ambiguous. The germline V gene encodes CDR1 ENHRY and CDR2 SYGVKD. This CDR3 comprises 10 residues. V was cut by 9 bases and J by 6 bases, with 7 bases left in between. The CDR3: CAIGWDTQYF. In DNA form, the CDR3 reads TGTGCCATTGGCTGGGATACGCAGTATTTT.

The rearrangement links TRBV6-5 to TRBJ1-1, with 7 bases fitting TRBD1. The germline gives CDR1 MNHEY, CDR2 SVGAGI. The CDR3 has 16 residues. The V segment lost 2 bases and the J segment 4 bases; nucleotides outside the gene matches: 10. This CDR3 is CASSYLGRGLITEAFF. The CDR3 coding sequence is TGTGCCAGCAGTTACCTCGGCAGGGGGTTAATCACTGAAGCTTTCTTT.

The table lists this clone with a few counts. The chain couples TRBV12-5 to TRBJ1-5, with unresolved D. CDR3 length: 13 residues. Trimming removed 9 bases at V and 6 bases at J, with 15 bases between. Per the germline V gene, CDR1 is LGHNT and CDR2 is FRNRAP. The chain's CDR3 is CASAGSPGQPQHF. The CDR3 DNA is TGTGCTAGCGCCGGGAGCCCGGGTCAGCCCCAGCATTTT.

The chain employs TRBV12-3 or TRBV12-4 and TRBJ1-1; D call uncertain. The CDR3 totals 13 residues. V was trimmed by 3 bases and J by 0 bases, leaving 5 bases between them. CDR3 DNA sequence: TGTGCCAGCAGTTTTCGTATGAACACTGAAGCTTTCTTT. Translation: CASSFRMNTEAFF.

The CDR3 DNA follows: TGTGCCAGCAGCTTATCACGGGCTCGTGGATATGGCTACACCTTC. Its protein product is CASSLSRARGYGYTF. This chain connects TRBV7-2 to TRBJ1-2; D ambiguous. Trimming left V 2 bases short and J 5 bases short, with 15 bases between. CDR3 size: 15 residues. Germline-derived CDR1 and CDR2 are SGHTA and FQGNSA.

The chain uses TRBV3-1 (or the pseudogene TRBV3-2) and TRBJ1-1, with 10 bases matching TRBD1. The V gene's germline CDR1 is LGHDT and CDR2 YNNKEL (reference sequence). V shed 5 bases, J shed 1 base, and the junction held 4 bases outside the gene matches. The CDR3 is 15 residues long. CDR3 in amino acids: CASSNRDRGNTEAFF. DNA of the CDR3: TGTGCCAGCAGCAACCGGGACAGGGGGAACACTGAAGCTTTCTTT.

The chain employs TRBV11-2 and TRBJ2-4, with D possibly matching TRBD2 (6 bases). The germline CDR1 and CDR2 sequences are SGHAT and FQNNGV. This CDR3 spans 15 amino acids. V was cut by 5 bases and J by 3 bases, with 14 bases left in between. The CDR3 loop reads CASSQGGTNKNIQYF. CDR3 sequence (DNA): TGTGCCAGCAGCCAGGGAGGCACCAACAAAAACATTCAGTACTTC. Looking up the rest from reference TRBV11-2 and TRBJ2-4 gives the full variable domain: EAGVAQSPRYKIIEKRQSVAFWCNPISGHATLYWYQQILGQGPKLLIQFQNNGVVDDSQLPKDRFSAERLKGVDSTLKIQPAKLEDSAVYLCASSQGGTNKNIQYFGAGTRLSVL.

This rearrangement joins TRBV23-1 to TRBJ2-4; tentatively, D is TRBD1 (5 bases). TRBV23-1 is given ORF status, its function remaining uncertain. The CDR3 loop spans 15 amino acids. V was shortened by 5 bases and J by 1 base, with 12 bases between the two germline ends. CDR3 sequence (DNA): TGCGCCAGCAGTACAGGCCTATGGGCCAAAAACATTCAGTACTTC. Its translation: CASSTGLWAKNIQYF.

The chain recombines TRBV28 with TRBJ2-1; the match to TRBD1 covers 9 bases. Germline lookup yields CDR1 MDHEN and CDR2 SYDVKM. V shed 5 bases and J 6 bases; nucleotides not matched to a gene: 11. The CDR3 is 16 residues long. The CDR3 region has the DNA TGTGCCAGCAGTCGACCACAGGGGGCGCGGGGCAATGAGCAGTTCTTC. It codes for CASSRPQGARGNEQFF.

The chain combines TRBV5-1 with TRBJ2-5, with 9 bases lining up with TRBD2. The germline V gene encodes CDR1 SGHRS and CDR2 YFSETQ. Losses at the gene ends were 3 bases for V and 2 bases for J; bases not matched to a gene: 2. This CDR3 region has 14 residues. The CDR3 DNA follows: TGCGCCAGCAGCTCTAGCGGGGTTCAAGAGACCCAGTACTTC. It codes for CASSSSGVQETQYF.

The rearrangement joins TRBV2 to TRBJ1-2, with D possibly TRBD1 on 6 matching bases. Germline-derived CDR1 and CDR2 are SNHLY and FYNNEI. The CDR3 is made up of 13 amino acids. Trimming shortened V by 7 bases and J by 4 bases, and 13 bases separated the two germline ends. The CDR3 is CASTSDRIYGYTF. The CDR3 region has the DNA TGTGCCAGCACTTCGGACAGAATCTATGGCTACACCTTC.

The chain joins TRBV5-1 to TRBJ2-5; 10 bases fit TRBD2. In germline, CDR1 is SGHRS, CDR2 YFSETQ. The CDR3 is made up of 15 amino acids. The V segment lost 2 bases and the J segment 4 bases; nucleotides outside the gene matches: 5. CDR3 amino acids: CASSLVAGGGETQYF. CDR3 sequence (DNA): TGCGCCAGCAGCTTAGTAGCGGGGGGTGGAGAGACCCAGTACTTC.

Worth noting for this clone: The sample contains more than one DNA sequence encoding this CDR3. The gene calls are TRBV7-9 and TRBJ2-5; D gene ambiguous. CDR1 SEHNR and CDR2 FQNEAQ come from the germline V gene (reference sequence). Trimming removed 5 bases from V and 5 bases from J, with 12 bases in between. The CDR3 sequence is 13 residues long. CDR3 in amino acids: CASSRTGVETQYF. The CDR3 DNA follows: TGTGCCAGCAGCAGAACTGGAGTTGAGACCCAGTACTTC.

V gene TRBV9 combines with J gene TRBJ1-6; D gene ambiguous. This CDR3 contains 13 residues. V was shortened by 0 bases and J by 7 bases, with 5 bases between the two germline ends. The germline gives CDR1 SGDLS, CDR2 YYNGEE. This CDR3 reads CASSVDGNSPLHF. The CDR3, as DNA: TGTGCCAGCAGCGTAGATGGAAATTCACCCCTCCACTTT.

This clone appeared a single time. DNA of the CDR3: TGTGTCAGAGGGGGGTCAAACTACGAGCAGTACGTC. Amino acids: CVRGGSNYEQYV. V gene TRBV5-4 combines with J gene TRBJ2-7, with D perhaps given as TRBD1 or TRBD2 (6 bases each). The CDR3 is 12 residues long. From germline, CDR1 is SGHNT and CDR2 YYREEE (reference sequence).

The rearrangement joins TRBV6-4 to TRBJ2-3; 9 bases line up with TRBD1. The CDR3 spans 15 residues. With 6 bases clipped from V and 2 bases from J, the junction kept 6 bases outside the gene matches. Germline values: CDR1 MRHNA, CDR2 SNTAGT. The CDR3 sequence: CASRSTGGPTDTQYF. CDR3 in DNA: TGTGCCAGCAGGAGTACAGGGGGCCCCACAGATACGCAGTATTTT.

The chain combines TRBV5-1 with TRBJ2-1; D not resolved. The germline V gene has CDR1 SGHRS and CDR2 YFSETQ. V lost 0 bases, J lost 4 bases, and 8 bases lay in between. This CDR3 region has 14 residues. CDR3 nucleotide sequence: TGCGCCAGCAGCTTGGGCCAGGTTTACAATGAGCAGTTCTTC. Protein: CASSLGQVYNEQFF.

This chain connects TRBV10-2 to TRBJ1-2, with D possibly matching TRBD1 (5 bases). CDR1 and CDR2 from the germline V gene are WSHSY and SAAADI. With 6 bases removed from V and 3 bases from J, the gap between germline ends came to 14 bases. This CDR3 spans 14 amino acids. The CDR3 bases are TGCGCCAGCAGCCGGACCCGAGGGGACTATGGCTACACCTTC. It yields the protein CASSRTRGDYGYTF.